This TCR beta chain was retrieved from a study of T cell responses to AZD1222 COVID-19 vaccine. Trimming cost V 4 bases and J 6 bases, with 16 bases left between them. Germline V CDR1 and CDR2: SGHRS, YFSETQ. CDR3 length: 14 amino acids. Broader study findings: Two AZD1222 administrations were followed by greater Spike-specific TCR breadth and depth. Researchers took repertoire samples only after the peak T cell response had come.

This table comes from immunoSEQ multiplex PCR, and its TCRdb copy is limited to in-frame clones, with some not included. The table includes around 160,000 clones, around 90% detected once. Points on this clone: No antigen is known for it.

This TCR derives from an adult in good health. Material: peripheral blood, obtained on day 0 of AZD1222 vaccination. The chain uses TRBV5-1 and TRBJ1-1; D might be TRBD1 (5 bases). CDR3 protein: CASSPRHGGSEAFF. The CDR3 nucleotides read TGCGCCAGCAGCCCTCGACATGGGGGATCTGAAGCTTTCTTT.